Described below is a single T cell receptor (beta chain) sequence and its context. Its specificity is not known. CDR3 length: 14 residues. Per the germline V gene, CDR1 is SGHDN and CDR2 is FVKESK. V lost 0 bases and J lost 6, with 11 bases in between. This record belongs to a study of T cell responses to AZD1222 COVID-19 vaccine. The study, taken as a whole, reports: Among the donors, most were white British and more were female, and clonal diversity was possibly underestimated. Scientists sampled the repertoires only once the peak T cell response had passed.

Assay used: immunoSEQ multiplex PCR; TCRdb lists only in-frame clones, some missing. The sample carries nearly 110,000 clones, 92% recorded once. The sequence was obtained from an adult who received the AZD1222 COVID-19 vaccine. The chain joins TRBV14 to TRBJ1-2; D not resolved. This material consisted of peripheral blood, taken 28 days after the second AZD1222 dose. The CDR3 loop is CASSQDPRYNGYTF. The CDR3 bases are TGTGCCAGCAGCCAAGATCCCCGATATAATGGCTACACCTTC.